Presented here are 12 T cell receptor beta chains from one specimen sequenced in a study of T cells in localized non-small cell lung cancer. This table comes from immunoSEQ multiplex PCR, and its TCRdb copy is limited to in-frame clones, with some not included. Seen here are some 16,000 clones, about nine tenths observed once, and the top ten hold about a quarter. The sequencing used peripheral blood, collected before any cancer treatment. The receptors come from a female donor older than 55 with stage III squamous cell lung carcinoma.

This sequence joins TRBV6-5 and TRBJ1-1; D might be TRBD1 (5 bases). Per the germline V gene, CDR1 is MNHEY and CDR2 is SVGAGI. Trimming removed 5 bases at V and 1 base at J, with 14 bases between. This CDR3 region has 15 residues. The CDR3: CASSTSHRGNTEAFF. The CDR3 DNA is TGTGCCAGCAGTACATCACATAGGGGGAACACTGAAGCTTTCTTT.

The chain recombines TRBV7-2 with TRBJ1-5; TRBD1 agrees at 7 bases. In germline, CDR1 is SGHTA, CDR2 FQGNSA. This CDR3 contains 13 residues. V lost 5 bases, J lost 5 bases, and 3 bases stayed unmatched. The CDR3, as DNA: TGTGCCAGCAGCCTGCAGGGGGATCAGCCCCAGCATTTT. Protein product: CASSLQGDQPQHF.

This chain uses TRBV7-2 with TRBJ2-7; D unresolved. Trimming shortened V by 1 base and J by 3 bases, and 10 bases separated the two germline ends. Looked up from germline, CDR1 is SGHTA and CDR2 is FQGNSA. CDR3 length: 14 amino acids. The CDR3 protein is CASSLGFANYEQYF. In DNA form, the CDR3 reads TGTGCCAGCAGCTTAGGATTCGCTAACTACGAGCAGTACTTC.

The chain is built from TRBV14 and TRBJ1-1; a weak D match, TRBD1 (5 bases). Germline CDR1 SGHDN, CDR2 FVKESK. The CDR3 has 13 amino acids. V gave up 5 bases and J gave up 0 bases, with 7 bases separating them. CDR3 nucleotides: TGTGCCAGCAGCGGGGGGGTGAACACTGAAGCTTTCTTT. Translating gives CASSGGVNTEAFF.

This sequence joins TRBV27 and TRBJ1-2, with TRBD1 identical over 8 bases. J was trimmed by 5 bases and V by 4 bases; bases with no gene match: 3. CDR3 length: 13 residues. CDR1 and CDR2 from the germline V gene are MNHEY and SMNVEV (reference sequence). CDR3 sequence: CASSYRTGYGYTF. The CDR3 nucleotides read TGTGCCAGCAGTTACCGGACAGGGTATGGCTACACCTTC.

This clone came up once. The V and J genes are TRBV15 and TRBJ2-6; D unclear. The CDR3 loop spans 15 amino acids. The germline CDR1 and CDR2 sequences are LNHNV and YYDKDF (reference sequence). Deletions cut 0 bases from V and 1 base from J, with 4 bases between. The CDR3 is CATSRDRSGANVLTF. The DNA for the CDR3 is TGTGCCACCAGCAGAGATCGTTCTGGGGCCAACGTCCTGACTTTC.

The J gene is TRBJ1-2, the V gene TRBV7-9, with 7 bases aligning to TRBD1. J was trimmed by 3 bases and V by 5 bases; bases with no gene match: 6. The germline V gene has CDR1 SEHNR and CDR2 FQNEAQ (reference sequence). This CDR3 comprises 14 residues. The CDR3 coding sequence is TGTGCCAGCAGCGGCACCGGGACAGACTATGGCTACACCTTC. As protein: CASSGTGTDYGYTF.

The chain recombines TRBV6-5 with TRBJ2-1; 11 nucleotides line up with TRBD2. This CDR3 is 15 amino acids long. After removal of 6 bases from V and 4 bases from J, the junction contained 5 bases not matched to a gene. Germline lookup yields CDR1 MNHEY and CDR2 SVGAGI. Here the CDR3 DNA reads TGTGCCAGCAGGGCCGGGACTAGCGGATACAATGAGCAGTTCTTC. Protein: CASRAGTSGYNEQFF.

The chain employs TRBV30 and TRBJ2-2, with 12 bases aligning to TRBD2. The germline gives CDR1 GTSNPN, CDR2 SVGIG (reference sequence). The V gene end was trimmed by 2 bases and the J gene end by 5 bases; junction bases not matched to a gene: 9. This CDR3 is built from 17 residues. The CDR3 protein is CAWSQSLAGGLTGELFF. Written as DNA, the CDR3 is TGTGCCTGGAGTCAAAGCCTAGCGGGGGGGCTTACCGGGGAGCTGTTTTTT.

The CDR3: CASSLAPGGETIQYF. CDR3 coding DNA: TGTGCCAGCAGTTTAGCTCCAGGGGGCGAGACCATTCAGTACTTC. The J gene is TRBJ2-4, the V gene TRBV27, with 8 bases that match TRBD1. Per the germline V gene, CDR1 is MNHEY and CDR2 is SMNVEV (reference sequence). V lost 2 bases, J lost 9 bases, and 9 bases stayed unmatched. The CDR3 runs 15 residues.

J is TRBJ2-1 and V is TRBV30; D perhaps matches TRBD1 (5 bases). Germline assignment: CDR1 GTSNPN and CDR2 SVGIG (reference sequence). This CDR3 has 15 amino acids. V was clipped by 2 bases and J by 1 base, with 12 bases between them. The CDR3 reads CAWSTRVASYNEQFF. CDR3 DNA sequence: TGTGCCTGGAGTACCAGGGTAGCTTCCTACAATGAGCAGTTCTTC. The entire variable domain, with the rest obtained from reference TRBV30 and TRBJ2-1, is as follows: SQTIHQWPATLVQPVGSPLSLECTVEGTSNPNLYWYRQAAGRGLQLLFYSVGIGQISSEVPQNLSASRPQDRQFILSSKKLLLSDSGFYLCAWSTRVASYNEQFFGPGTRLTVL.

The chain couples TRBV7-8 to TRBJ2-6; TRBD1 is a possible D gene (5 bases). Trimming removed 5 bases at V and 0 bases at J, with 20 bases between. The CDR3 spans 19 residues. Germline lookup yields CDR1 SGHVS and CDR2 FQNEAQ. For the CDR3, the DNA is TGTGCCAGCAGCCTCGACAGAACCCTTGTTCTCTCTGGGGCCAACGTCCTGACTTTC. It translates to CASSLDRTLVLSGANVLTF. Full variable domain (rest looked up from reference TRBV7-8 and TRBJ2-6): GAGVSQSPRYKVAKRGQDVALRCDPISGHVSLFWYQQALGQGPEFLTYFQNEAQLDKSGLPSDRFFAERPEGSVSTLKIQRTQQEDSAVYLCASSLDRTLVLSGANVLTFGAGSRLTVL.